A selection of T cell receptor beta chains follows, all from one sample in a study of blood T cell repertoires in COVID-19. The protocol was immunoSEQ multiplex PCR, while the TCRdb copy is restricted to in-frame clones and leaves out a portion. This sample has under 100,000 clones, with around 86% found just once. What was sequenced was peripheral blood. The receptors were gathered from an older woman with acute or convalescent COVID-19. CDR3s include the opening cysteine and the closing phenylalanine or tryptophan. A D gene is named only where the DNA matches it firmly. Size is stated for part of the rows, as once, few or many counts, or as a class when the clone is expanded.

J,V,D,size,DNA,CDR3
TRBJ2-3,TRBV11-1,TRBD1,-,TGTGCCAGCAGCTGGGGACAGACTAGCACAGATACGCAGTATTTT,CASSWGQTSTDTQYF
TRBJ2-2,TRBV4-1,-,-,TGCGCCAGCAGCCAAGTGGGGGTTGGGGGGAACGGGGAGCTGTTTTTT,CASSQVGVGGNGELFF
TRBJ2-3,TRBV11-2,TRBD2,-,TGTGCCAGCACCCGGGGGCTAGCGGGTACAGATACGCAGTATTTT,CASTRGLAGTDTQYF
TRBJ2-1,TRBV5-4,TRBD1,-,TGTGCCAGCAGCATCAGGGGGCTAGGAGATGAGCAGTTCTTC,CASSIRGLGDEQFF
TRBJ2-2,TRBV6-2/TRBV6-3,TRBD1,-,TGTGCCAGCAGTGTACAGGGGACCCTCACCGGGGAGCTGTTTTTT,CASSVQGTLTGELFF
TRBJ1-5,TRBV6-6,-,-,TGTGCCAGCAGTGTCGACGGGAGTAGCAATCAGCCCCAGCATTTT,CASSVDGSSNQPQHF
TRBJ1-5,TRBV29-1,-,-,TGCAGCGTTGGTGGCGGCAGAGATCAGCCCCAGCATTTT,CSVGGGRDQPQHF
TRBJ2-5,TRBV3-1/TRBV3-2,TRBD2,-,TGTGCCAGCAGCCAAGACCGGGGGACTAGCGGGAAAGAGACCCAGTACTTC,CASSQDRGTSGKETQYF
TRBJ1-2,TRBV19,TRBD1,-,TGTGCCAGTAATACCGGGACAGGGGGAAATGGCTACACCTTC,CASNTGTGGNGYTF
TRBJ1-1,TRBV3-1/TRBV3-2,-,-,TGTGCCAGCAGCCAAAGGGGCGCCGGACATGAAGCTTTCTTT,CASSQRGAGHEAFF
TRBJ1-1,TRBV6-1,-,-,TGTGCCAGCAGTGAAGTAGCCAGGGTCACTGAAGCTTTCTTT,CASSEVARVTEAFF
TRBJ1-1,TRBV19,-,once,TGTGCCACTAAGAACACTGAAGCTTTCTTT,CATKNTEAFF
TRBJ1-5,TRBV20-1,-,-,TGCAGTGCTAGTTACCCCCCAACAGGGTATAGCAATCAGCCCCAGCATTTT,CSASYPPTGYSNQPQHF
TRBJ1-5,TRBV27,-,once,TGTGCCAGCAGTTTGCAGGGGAATCAGCCCCAGCATTTT,CASSLQGNQPQHF
TRBJ2-2,TRBV15,TRBD2,-,TGTGCCACCAGCCCGCGACTAGCGGGATACACCGGGGAGCTGTTTTTT,CATSPRLAGYTGELFF
TRBJ1-5,TRBV5-1,TRBD1,-,TGCGCCAGCAGCTATACAGGGGGCGGGCAGCCCCAGCATTTT,CASSYTGGGQPQHF
TRBJ1-2,TRBV5-1,-,-,TGCGCCAGCAGCTTGGAAGGACAGTCCCACCATGGCTACACCTTC,CASSLEGQSHHGYTF
TRBJ1-3,TRBV7-2,TRBD1,-,TGTGCCAGCAGCTTAGCGTCGCAGGGGGCAAGCGGAAACACCATATATTTT,CASSLASQGASGNTIYF
TRBJ1-6,TRBV5-1,-,-,TGCGCCAGCAGCTTGGACAGCGGGGCCTATAATTCACCCCTCCACTTT,CASSLDSGAYNSPLHF
TRBJ2-1,TRBV9,TRBD2,-,TGTGCCAGCAGCGTCCTAGCGGGAGATGCTGAGCAGTTCTTC,CASSVLAGDAEQFF
TRBJ1-1,TRBV7-9,-,-,TGTGCCAGCAGTACAAAGATGAACACTGAAGCTTTCTTT,CASSTKMNTEAFF
TRBJ2-2,TRBV10-3,-,-,TGTGCCATCAGTGAAGGTTGGCTAGCAAACACCGGGGAGCTGTTTTTT,CAISEGWLANTGELFF
TRBJ2-1,TRBV10-2,-,-,TGCGCCAGCAGTAGTATCACCGGGAGATTCACTGAGCAGTTCTTC,CASSSITGRFTEQFF
TRBJ1-6,TRBV6-6,TRBD1,once,TGTGCCAGCAGTTACTCCGGACAGGGTACTTCACCCCTCCACTTT,CASSYSGQGTSPLHF
TRBJ1-1,TRBV5-1,TRBD1,few,TGCGCCAGCAGCTTTCAGGGGGCGCAAGGGACTGAAGCTTTCTTT,CASSFQGAQGTEAFF
TRBJ2-2,TRBV28,TRBD1,-,TGTGCCGTGGCGGACAGGGGTTACACCGGGGAGCTGTTTTTT,CAVADRGYTGELFF
TRBJ1-2,TRBV19,-,-,TGTGCCAGTACGTCCACGCAGACACCCTATGGCTACACCTTC,CASTSTQTPYGYTF
TRBJ2-3,TRBV3-1/TRBV3-2,-,-,TGTGCCAGCAGCCAAGCAAGGGCCCTAGCGAGCACAGATACGCAGTATTTT,CASSQARALASTDTQYF
TRBJ2-3,TRBV11-2,TRBD2,-,TGTGCCAGCAGCGCTATAAGACTAGCGGGAGGCGCAGATACGCAGTATTTT,CASSAIRLAGGADTQYF
TRBJ2-7,TRBV4-1,TRBD1,-,TGCGCCAGCAGCCAAGTTTGGGGACAGGGTCCATCCTACGAGCAGTACTTC,CASSQVWGQGPSYEQYF
TRBJ2-5,TRBV27,TRBD2,once,TGTGCCAGCAGGGGTCTTGCGGGGGGAGAGACCCAGTACTTC,CASRGLAGGETQYF
TRBJ2-3,TRBV6-2/TRBV6-3,TRBD2,-,TGTGCCAGCAGCCCACGGACTAGCGGGGGGGATACGCAGTATTTT,CASSPRTSGGDTQYF
TRBJ1-4,TRBV10-2,-,-,TGCGCCAGCAGTGTCAGCTGGGGGGGGCCAACTAATGAAAAACTGTTTTTT,CASSVSWGGPTNEKLFF
TRBJ1-4,TRBV5-1,TRBD1,-,TGCGCCAGCAGCTCTTGGACAGGGAGGAATGAAAAACTGTTTTTT,CASSSWTGRNEKLFF
TRBJ2-3,TRBV28,-,-,TGTGCCAGTAAGACGGAGGGCCGCTTGGATACGCAGTATTTT,CASKTEGRLDTQYF
TRBJ2-1,TRBV3-1/TRBV3-2,TRBD2,once,TGTGCCAGCAGCCAACCTAGCGGGGGTTACAATGAGCAGTTCTTC,CASSQPSGGYNEQFF
TRBJ2-2,TRBV11-2,TRBD2,-,TGTGCCAGCAGCTTCCGCGGGGGGCCGATCACCGGGGAGCTGTTTTTT,CASSFRGGPITGELFF
TRBJ2-7,TRBV28,TRBD2,once,TGTGCCAGCAGTTCCTGGACTAGCGGGAGTTCCGAGCAGTACTTC,CASSSWTSGSSEQYF
TRBJ2-3,TRBV10-2,TRBD2,-,TGCGCCAGCAGTGAGACGGCGGGGGTAAGCACAGATACGCAGTATTTT,CASSETAGVSTDTQYF
TRBJ2-7,TRBV28,TRBD1,once,TGTGCCAGCAGTTCGTCCCGGGACAGTCTCCTACTCTACGAGCAGTACTTC,CASSSSRDSLLLYEQYF
TRBJ1-4,TRBV9,TRBD1,-,TGTGCCAGCGGCAGGGGGTTACAAACTAATGAAAAACTGTTTTTT,CASGRGLQTNEKLFF
TRBJ1-5,TRBV19,TRBD1,-,TGTGCCAGTAGTATAGGTTGGCAGGGGGCCAATCAGCCCCAGCATTTT,CASSIGWQGANQPQHF
TRBJ2-1,TRBV7-2,TRBD1,-,TGTGCCAGCAGCTCTGATCGGGGACAGTACAATGAGCAGTTCTTC,CASSSDRGQYNEQFF
TRBJ2-1,TRBV19,TRBD2,-,TGTGCCAGTAGTCCCCTACTAGCGGGAGGGCCAGTAAATTGGCAGTTCTTC,CASSPLLAGGPVNWQFF
TRBJ1-5,TRBV28,TRBD1,-,TGTGCCAGCACCCCAACGACGAACAGGGGACCAGTTGGGAGCAATCAGCCCCAGCATTTT,CASTPTTNRGPVGSNQPQHF
TRBJ1-1,TRBV9,TRBD1,-,TGTGCCAGCAGCGTAGCTCCAGGGGGGACTGAAGCTTTCTTT,CASSVAPGGTEAFF
TRBJ2-3,TRBV7-8,-,-,TGTGCCAGCAGCTTAGCGCTAGTGACGGCAGATACGCAGTATTTT,CASSLALVTADTQYF
TRBJ1-2,TRBV19,-,-,TGTGCCAGTAGACCGGGGGGAGGGAAGGTCTATGGCTACACCTTC,CASRPGGGKVYGYTF
TRBJ2-3,TRBV5-8,TRBD2,-,TGTGCCAGCAGCCCTCTCGGCGGGGGGCGTAAAGATACGCAGTATTTT,CASSPLGGGRKDTQYF
TRBJ2-1,TRBV5-4,TRBD1,-,TGTGCCAGCAGGCCTCCAGGGGGCCGCTCCTACAATGAGCAGTTCTTC,CASRPPGGRSYNEQFF
TRBJ2-1,TRBV29-1,-,-,TGCAGCGTTGCGATGGGGACAAAGACCTACAATGAGCAGTTCTTC,CSVAMGTKTYNEQFF
TRBJ2-2,TRBV19,TRBD2,-,TGTGCCAGTAGTCTGCGGACACTAGCGAATAAGAACACCGGGGAGCTGTTTTTT,CASSLRTLANKNTGELFF
TRBJ1-3,TRBV9,TRBD1,-,TGTGCCAGCAGCGGTATTGGGACAGCCTCTGGAAACACCATATATTTT,CASSGIGTASGNTIYF
TRBJ2-2,TRBV27,TRBD2,-,TGTGCCAGCATTAGACTAGCGGGGGGGCCTCACGGGGAGCTGTTTTTT,CASIRLAGGPHGELFF
TRBJ1-5,TRBV19,TRBD1,-,TGTGCCAGTAGTATCCGACAGGGGACGAACTACAATCAGCCCCAGCATTTT,CASSIRQGTNYNQPQHF
TRBJ1-6,TRBV28,-,-,TGTGCCAGCAGTTCCCAGGGAAGGTATTCACCCCTCCACTTT,CASSSQGRYSPLHF
TRBJ1-5,TRBV19,TRBD1,-,TGTGCCAGTAGTCTTTATACAGGGGGCAGTCAGCCCCAGCATTTT,CASSLYTGGSQPQHF